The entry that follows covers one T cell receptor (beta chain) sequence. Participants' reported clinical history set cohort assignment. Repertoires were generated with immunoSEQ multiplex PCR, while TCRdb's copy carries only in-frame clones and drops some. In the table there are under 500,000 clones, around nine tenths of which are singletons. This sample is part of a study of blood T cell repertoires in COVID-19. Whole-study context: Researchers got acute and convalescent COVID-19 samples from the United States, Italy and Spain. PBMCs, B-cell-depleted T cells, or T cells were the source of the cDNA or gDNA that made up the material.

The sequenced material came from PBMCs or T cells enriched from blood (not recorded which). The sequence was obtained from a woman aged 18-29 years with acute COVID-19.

In DNA, the CDR3 is TGTGCCAGCAGCCAAGATCGCATCGGACCCTTACTGACTAGCGGGAGAAATGAGCAGTTCTTC. It translates to CASSQDRIGPLLTSGRNEQFF. V usage is TRBV14 and J usage is TRBJ2-1, with TRBD2 matching 12 bases. The CDR3 has 21 amino acids. The V gene's germline CDR1 is SGHDN and CDR2 FVKESK. The V segment lost 0 bases and the J segment 7 bases; nucleotides outside the gene matches: 19.